One and the same sample provided the 21 T cell receptor beta chains below, sequenced in a study of blood T cell repertoires in COVID-19. Some clones are missing from TCRdb's copy, which holds only in-frame ones; the method was immunoSEQ multiplex PCR. The table has 240,000 or so clones, approximately 83% seen once. What was sequenced was peripheral blood. These receptors were collected from a woman aged 25-40 years who had recovered from COVID-19.

The chain joins TRBV2 to TRBJ1-6; 9 bases line up with TRBD1. This CDR3 is built from 14 residues. Germline CDR1 and CDR2: SNHLY and FYNNEI. The ends lost 3 bases at V and 9 bases at J; junction bases unmatched: 3. The CDR3 region has the DNA TGTGCCAGCAGTGAGCGACAGGGGGGTTCACCCCTCCACTTT. Translating gives CASSERQGGSPLHF. Supplemented by reference TRBV2 and TRBJ1-6, the full variable domain reads EPEVTQTPSHQVTQMGQEVILRCVPISNHLYFYWYRQILGQKVEFLVSFYNNEISEKSEIFDDQFSVERPDGSNFTLKIRSTKLEDSAMYFCASSERQGGSPLHFGNGTRLTVT.

The V and J genes are TRBV4-2 and TRBJ2-1, with 8 bases matching TRBD2. The junction had 5 bases not matched to a gene; V was cut back by 0 bases and J by 10 bases. CDR1 and CDR2 (germline): LGHNA, YNFKEQ. The CDR3 is made up of 14 amino acids. For the CDR3, the DNA is TGTGCCAGCAGCCAAGAACTCCGGGGGGGGGAGCAGTTCTTC. It codes for CASSQELRGGEQFF.

This clone came up once. This sequence joins TRBV5-1 and TRBJ1-2, with TRBD1 identical over 9 bases. The CDR3 extends over 14 amino acids. J was trimmed by 8 bases and V by 3 bases; bases with no gene match: 8. Per germline, CDR1 SGHRS and CDR2 YFSETQ. This CDR3 is CASSSAGTGLGYTF. Written as DNA, the CDR3 is TGCGCCAGCAGCTCCGCCGGGACAGGGCTCGGCTACACCTTC.

Only one count was recorded for this clone. This CDR3 reads CARSLDPKTGLGNYGYTF. CDR3 sequence (DNA): TGTGCCAGAAGCTTGGACCCCAAGACAGGTCTGGGGAACTATGGCTACACCTTC. The rearrangement joins TRBV5-3 to TRBJ1-2, with a weak D call TRBD1 (6 bases). TRBV5-3 is an open reading frame, and its role is uncertain. V lost 0 bases, J lost 2 bases, and 20 bases lay in between. The CDR3 loop spans 18 amino acids.

The chain couples TRBV18 to TRBJ2-1, with 10 bases matching TRBD2. The germline V gene encodes CDR1 KGHSH and CDR2 LQKENI. V lost 7 bases to trimming and J lost 5 bases; unmatched junction nucleotides: 5. This CDR3 contains 14 residues. DNA of the CDR3: TGTGCCAGCTTAGGGCTAGCGGGGGACAATGAGCAGTTCTTC. This sequence encodes CASLGLAGDNEQFF.

The J gene is TRBJ2-7, the V gene TRBV7-3; possibly TRBD2 for D (6 bases). The germline V gene encodes CDR1 SGHTA and CDR2 FQGTGA. This CDR3 is built from 15 residues. V was pared by 7 bases and J by 3 bases, with 19 bases between. CDR3 sequence: CASTQGGGEDYEQYF. As DNA, the CDR3 is TGTGCCAGCACCCAAGGAGGAGGGGAGGACTACGAGCAGTACTTC.

The J gene is TRBJ2-1, the V gene TRBV11-2; D is perhaps TRBD1 (5 bases). Germline values: CDR1 SGHAT, CDR2 FQNNGV. With 0 bases removed from V and 5 bases from J, the gap between germline ends came to 8 bases. The CDR3 is 14 amino acids. The CDR3 loop is CASSLDPGNNEQFF. DNA of the CDR3: TGTGCCAGCAGCTTAGATCCAGGGAACAATGAGCAGTTCTTC.

This chain connects TRBV6-5 to TRBJ2-5; 11 nucleotides agree with TRBD2. Germline V gene sequence: CDR1 MNHEY, CDR2 SVGAGI. The V gene end was trimmed by 6 bases and the J gene end by 3 bases; junction bases not matched to a gene: 6. The CDR3 extends over 15 amino acids. The CDR3 sequence is CASSSTLAGEETQYF. DNA of the CDR3: TGTGCCAGCAGCTCCACACTAGCGGGGGAAGAGACCCAGTACTTC.

The V call is TRBV19, the J call TRBJ2-1; 13 bases agree with TRBD2. Unmatched junction bases numbered 6, after V lost 4 bases and J lost 0 bases. The CDR3 loop spans 18 amino acids. Germline CDR1 LNHDA, CDR2 SQIVND (reference sequence). DNA for the CDR3: TGTGCCAGTAGTACACTAGCGGGGGGGCGTGGCTCCTACAATGAGCAGTTCTTC. It codes for CASSTLAGGRGSYNEQFF.

This clone was recorded a few times. The chain joins TRBV7-3 to TRBJ2-5, with D tentatively TRBD2 (5 bases). The germline V and J ends were trimmed by 5 bases and 3 bases, with 10 bases remaining between them. The CDR3 consists of 13 residues. Germline V gene lookup returns CDR1 SGHTA and CDR2 FQGTGA. The CDR3, as DNA: TGTGCCAGCAGCCCCGGAGCGGAAGAGACCCAGTACTTC. Translation: CASSPGAEETQYF.

The J gene is TRBJ2-3, the V gene TRBV9, with D perhaps TRBD2 (7 bases). This CDR3 comprises 17 residues. Trimming shortened V by 4 bases and J by 0 bases, and 18 bases separated the two germline ends. CDR1 SGDLS and CDR2 YYNGEE come from the germline V gene. The CDR3 protein is CASSSWVGGQSTDTQYF. CDR3 sequence (DNA): TGTGCCAGCAGCAGCTGGGTGGGGGGGCAGAGCACAGATACGCAGTATTTT.

This clone was seen more than once but under ten times. The chain combines TRBV7-9 with TRBJ2-1, with 10 bases lining up with TRBD1. The CDR3 has 15 amino acids. V was pared by 7 bases and J by 7 bases, with 10 bases of the junction left unmatched. Germline CDR1 reads SEHNR; CDR2 reads FQNEAQ (reference sequence). The CDR3 region is CASKGDGTGANEQFF. The CDR3 DNA is TGTGCCAGCAAAGGGGACGGGACAGGGGCAAATGAGCAGTTCTTC.

The chain has TRBV7-9 and TRBJ2-5, with D perhaps matching TRBD2 (5 bases). Per germline, CDR1 SEHNR and CDR2 FQNEAQ (reference sequence). This CDR3 is 16 amino acids long. Trimming left V 3 bases short and J 2 bases short, with 16 bases between. The CDR3 coding sequence is TGTGCCAGCAGCTTGGCCGGATCGGGGTCACAAGAGACCCAGTACTTC. This codes for CASSLAGSGSQETQYF. The complete variable domain, with remaining parts taken from reference TRBV7-9 and TRBJ2-5, reads DTGVSQNPRHKITKRGQNVTFRCDPISEHNRLYWYRQTLGQGPEFLTYFQNEAQLEKSRLLSDRFSAERPKGSFSTLEIQRTEQGDSAMYLCASSLAGSGSQETQYFGPGTRLLVL.

V usage is TRBV5-1 and J usage is TRBJ2-3; possibly TRBD2 for D (5 bases). Germline loops: CDR1 SGHRS, CDR2 YFSETQ. V lost 0 bases, J lost 0 bases, and 11 bases lay in between. There are 16 residues in the CDR3. The CDR3 DNA is TGCGCCAGCAGCTTGGGAGCGGTTTATAGCACAGATACGCAGTATTTT. Residues: CASSLGAVYSTDTQYF.

The chain has TRBV27 and TRBJ2-5; D call uncertain. In germline, CDR1 is MNHEY, CDR2 SMNVEV (reference sequence). The CDR3 sequence is 13 residues long. V was cut by 5 bases and J by 1 base, with 8 bases left in between. The CDR3 coding sequence is TGTGCCAGCAGTCCCTCACTCCAAGAGACCCAGTACTTC. Amino acids: CASSPSLQETQYF.

The rearrangement links TRBV27 to TRBJ1-1; D may be TRBD1 (5 bases). This CDR3 comprises 16 residues. Looked up from germline, CDR1 is MNHEY and CDR2 is SMNVEV (reference sequence). V was clipped by 6 bases and J by 0 bases, with 17 bases between them. Written as DNA, the CDR3 is TGTGCCAGCAGCCCCGGAGGAGGGGTTTTGAACACTGAAGCTTTCTTT. It translates to CASSPGGGVLNTEAFF.

The rearrangement links TRBV9 to TRBJ2-5; TRBD2 matches at 13 bases. This CDR3 contains 15 residues. Germline values: CDR1 SGDLS, CDR2 YYNGEE. Germline trimming cut 5 bases from V and 5 bases from J; bases unmatched to any gene: 6. The DNA of the CDR3 is TGTGCCAGCAGTGCCGGGACTAGCGGGGTGGAGACCCAGTACTTC. The encoded protein is CASSAGTSGVETQYF. Drawing the rest from reference TRBV9 and TRBJ2-5, the complete variable domain is DSGVTQTPKHLITATGQRVTLRCSPRSGDLSVYWYQQSLDQGLQFLIQYYNGEERAKGNILERFSAQQFPDLHSELNLSSLELGDSALYFCASSAGTSGVETQYFGPGTRLLVL.

V is TRBV6-1 and J is TRBJ2-7, with 8 bases matching TRBD1. This CDR3 is built from 15 residues. V shed 1 base and J 4 bases; nucleotides not matched to a gene: 6. Germline CDR1 reads MNHNS; CDR2 reads SASEGT. The CDR3 DNA follows: TGTGCCAGCAGTGAAGGGCAGGGGGCCAGGTACGAGCAGTACTTC. It is translated as CASSEGQGARYEQYF.

The chain couples TRBV19 to TRBJ2-6, with 11 bases that match TRBD2. The CDR3 contains 16 residues. CDR1 and CDR2 (germline): LNHDA, SQIVND (reference sequence). After removal of 8 bases from V and 0 bases from J, the junction contained 3 bases not matched to a gene. CDR3 sequence reads: CASRTSGYSGANVLTF. Here the CDR3 DNA reads TGTGCCAGTCGGACTAGCGGGTACTCTGGGGCCAACGTCCTGACTTTC.

A single count supports this clone. The chain uses TRBV9 and TRBJ1-2; maybe TRBD1 (5 bases). The CDR3 extends over 14 amino acids. Germline values: CDR1 SGDLS, CDR2 YYNGEE. Trimming cost V 3 bases and J 3 bases, with 12 bases left between them. CDR3 in DNA: TGTGCCAGCAGCGACAACGGGGGGGACTATGGCTACACCTTC. Its translation: CASSDNGGDYGYTF.

This rearrangement joins TRBV20-1 to TRBJ2-3, with D possibly matching TRBD1 (5 bases). The CDR3 totals 14 residues. V was pared by 3 bases and J by 3 bases, with 13 bases between. CDR1 DFQATT and CDR2 SNEGSKA come from the germline V gene (reference sequence). The CDR3 sequence is CSASRQFGTDTQYF. In nucleotides, the CDR3 is TGCAGTGCTAGTCGACAGTTTGGAACAGATACGCAGTATTTT.